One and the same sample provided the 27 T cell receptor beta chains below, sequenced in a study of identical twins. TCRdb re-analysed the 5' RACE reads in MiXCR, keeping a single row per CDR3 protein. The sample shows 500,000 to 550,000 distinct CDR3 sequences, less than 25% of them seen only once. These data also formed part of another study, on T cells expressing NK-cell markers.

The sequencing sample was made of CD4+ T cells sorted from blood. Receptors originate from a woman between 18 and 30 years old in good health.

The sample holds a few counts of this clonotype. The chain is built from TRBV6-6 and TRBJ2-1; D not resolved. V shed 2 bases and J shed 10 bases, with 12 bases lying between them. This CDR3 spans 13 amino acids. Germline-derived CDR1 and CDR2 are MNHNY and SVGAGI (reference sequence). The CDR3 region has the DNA TGTGCCAGCAGTTACGGGCAGGCGGACGAGCAGTTCTTC. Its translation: CASSYGQADEQFF.

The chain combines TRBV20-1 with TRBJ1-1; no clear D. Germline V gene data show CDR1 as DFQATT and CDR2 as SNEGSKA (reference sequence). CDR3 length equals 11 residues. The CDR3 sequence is CRPRMNTEAFF. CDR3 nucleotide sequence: TGCAGGCCTCGGATGAACACTGAAGCTTTCTTT.

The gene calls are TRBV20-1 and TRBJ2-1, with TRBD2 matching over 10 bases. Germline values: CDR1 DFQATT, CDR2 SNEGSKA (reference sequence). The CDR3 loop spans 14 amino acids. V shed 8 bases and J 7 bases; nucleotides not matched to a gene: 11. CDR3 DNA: TGCAGTCTGACTAAGCGGGAGGGCCGTAATGAGCAGTTCTTC. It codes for CSLTKREGRNEQFF.

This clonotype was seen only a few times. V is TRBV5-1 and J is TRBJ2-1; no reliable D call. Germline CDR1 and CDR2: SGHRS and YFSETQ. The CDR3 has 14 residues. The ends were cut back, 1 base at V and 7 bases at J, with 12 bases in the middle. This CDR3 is CASSLILEQNEQFF. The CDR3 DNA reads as TGCGCCAGCAGCTTGATATTAGAGCAGAATGAGCAGTTCTTC.

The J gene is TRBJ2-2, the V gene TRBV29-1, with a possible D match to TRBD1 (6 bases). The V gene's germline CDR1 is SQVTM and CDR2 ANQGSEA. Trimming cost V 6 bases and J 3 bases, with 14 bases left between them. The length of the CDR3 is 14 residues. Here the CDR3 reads CSVRRQEHTGELFF. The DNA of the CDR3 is TGCAGCGTCCGACGACAGGAGCACACCGGGGAGCTGTTTTTT.

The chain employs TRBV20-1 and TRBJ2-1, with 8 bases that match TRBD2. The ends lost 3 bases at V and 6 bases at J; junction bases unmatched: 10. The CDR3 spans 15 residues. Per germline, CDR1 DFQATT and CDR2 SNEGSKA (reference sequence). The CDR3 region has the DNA TGCAGTGCTAGTCCCCCCCAGAGCGGGAGCAATGAGCAGTTCTTC. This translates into CSASPPQSGSNEQFF.

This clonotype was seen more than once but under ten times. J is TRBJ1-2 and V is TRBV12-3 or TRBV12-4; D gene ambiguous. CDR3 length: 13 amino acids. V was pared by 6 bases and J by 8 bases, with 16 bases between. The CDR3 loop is CASSLTRVRGYTF. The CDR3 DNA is TGTGCCAGCAGCCTAACACGGGTTAGGGGCTACACCTTC.

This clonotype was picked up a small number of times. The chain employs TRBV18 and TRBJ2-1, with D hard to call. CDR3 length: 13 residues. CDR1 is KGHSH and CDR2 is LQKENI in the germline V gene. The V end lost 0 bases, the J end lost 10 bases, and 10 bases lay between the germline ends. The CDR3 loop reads CASSPPPPGEQFF. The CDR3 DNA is TGTGCCAGCTCACCACCCCCCCCAGGAGAGCAGTTCTTC.

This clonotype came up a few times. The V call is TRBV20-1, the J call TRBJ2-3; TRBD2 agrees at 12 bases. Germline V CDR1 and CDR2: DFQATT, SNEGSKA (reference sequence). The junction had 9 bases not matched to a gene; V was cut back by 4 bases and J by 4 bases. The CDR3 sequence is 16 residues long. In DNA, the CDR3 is TGCAGTGCTACAGGCACTAGCGGGGGGACAGCAGATACGCAGTATTTT. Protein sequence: CSATGTSGGTADTQYF.

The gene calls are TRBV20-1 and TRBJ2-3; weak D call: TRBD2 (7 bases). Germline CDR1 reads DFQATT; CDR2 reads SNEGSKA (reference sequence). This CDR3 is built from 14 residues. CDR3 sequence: CLVRGGRLGDTQYF. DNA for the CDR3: TGCCTGGTGAGGGGGGGCCGGCTGGGGGATACGCAGTATTTT.

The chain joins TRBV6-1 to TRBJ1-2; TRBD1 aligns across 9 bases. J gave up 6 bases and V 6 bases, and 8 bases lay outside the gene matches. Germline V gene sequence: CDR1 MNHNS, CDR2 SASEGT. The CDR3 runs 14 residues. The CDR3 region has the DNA TGTGCCAGCAGGAAGACAGGGGGAGGCCATGGCTACACCTTC. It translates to CASRKTGGGHGYTF.

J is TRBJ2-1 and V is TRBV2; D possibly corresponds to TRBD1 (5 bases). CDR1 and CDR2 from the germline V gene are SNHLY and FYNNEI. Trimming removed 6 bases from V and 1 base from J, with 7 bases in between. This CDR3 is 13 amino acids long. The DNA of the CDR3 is TGTGCCAGCAGGGACAATTCCTACAATGAGCAGTTCTTC. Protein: CASRDNSYNEQFF.

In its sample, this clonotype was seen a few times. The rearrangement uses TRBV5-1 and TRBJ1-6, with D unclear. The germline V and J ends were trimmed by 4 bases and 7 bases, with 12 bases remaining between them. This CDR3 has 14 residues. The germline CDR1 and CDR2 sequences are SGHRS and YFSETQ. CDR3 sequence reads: CASSPGRRNSPLHF. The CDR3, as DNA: TGCGCCAGCAGCCCCGGGAGAAGAAATTCACCCCTCCACTTT. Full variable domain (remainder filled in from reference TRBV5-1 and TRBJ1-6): KAGVTQTPRYLIKTRGQQVTLSCSPISGHRSVSWYQQTPGQGLQFLFEYFSETQRNKGNFPGRFSGRQFSNSRSEMNVSTLELGDSALYLCASSPGRRNSPLHFGNGTRLTVT.

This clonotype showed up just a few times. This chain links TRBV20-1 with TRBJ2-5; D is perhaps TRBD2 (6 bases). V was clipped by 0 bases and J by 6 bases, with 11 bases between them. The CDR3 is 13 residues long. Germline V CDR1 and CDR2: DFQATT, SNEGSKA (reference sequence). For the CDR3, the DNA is TGCAGTGCTAGAGATCGGGGCGGGAAGACCCAGTACTTC. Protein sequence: CSARDRGGKTQYF.

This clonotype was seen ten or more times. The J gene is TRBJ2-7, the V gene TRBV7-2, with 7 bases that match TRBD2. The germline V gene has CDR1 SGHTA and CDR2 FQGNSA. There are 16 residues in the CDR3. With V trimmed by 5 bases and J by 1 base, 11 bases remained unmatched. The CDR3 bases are TGTGCCAGCAGCCCCAAGACTAGCTTAAGTTCCTACGAGCAGTACTTC. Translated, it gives CASSPKTSLSSYEQYF.

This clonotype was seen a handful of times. CDR3 in amino acids: CASTPRTGGTEAFF. CDR3 coding DNA: TGTGCCAGCACCCCTAGGACAGGGGGGACTGAAGCTTTCTTT. This sequence joins TRBV2 and TRBJ1-1, with 10 bases that match TRBD1. Germline V gives CDR1 SNHLY, CDR2 FYNNEI. The CDR3 extends over 14 amino acids. V gave up 7 bases and J gave up 5 bases; unmatched junction bases: 7.

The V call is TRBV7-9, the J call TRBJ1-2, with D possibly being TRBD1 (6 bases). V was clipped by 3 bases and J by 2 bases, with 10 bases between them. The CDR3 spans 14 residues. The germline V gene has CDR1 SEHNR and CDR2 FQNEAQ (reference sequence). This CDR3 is CASSLVQGNYGYTF. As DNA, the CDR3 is TGTGCCAGCAGCTTGGTACAGGGAAACTATGGCTACACCTTC.

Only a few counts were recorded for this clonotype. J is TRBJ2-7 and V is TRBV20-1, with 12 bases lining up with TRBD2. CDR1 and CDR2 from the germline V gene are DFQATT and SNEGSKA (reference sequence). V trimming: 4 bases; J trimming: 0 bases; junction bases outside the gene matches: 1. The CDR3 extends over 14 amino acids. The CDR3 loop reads CSATSGRASYEQYF. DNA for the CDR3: TGCAGTGCTACTAGCGGGAGGGCCTCCTACGAGCAGTACTTC.

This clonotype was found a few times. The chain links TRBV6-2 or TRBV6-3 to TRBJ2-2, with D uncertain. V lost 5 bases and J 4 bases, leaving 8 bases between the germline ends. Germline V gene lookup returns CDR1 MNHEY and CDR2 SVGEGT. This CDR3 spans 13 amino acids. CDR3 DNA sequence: TGTGCCAGCAGTGGGGTGATCACCGGGGAGCTGTTTTTT. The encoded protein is CASSGVITGELFF.

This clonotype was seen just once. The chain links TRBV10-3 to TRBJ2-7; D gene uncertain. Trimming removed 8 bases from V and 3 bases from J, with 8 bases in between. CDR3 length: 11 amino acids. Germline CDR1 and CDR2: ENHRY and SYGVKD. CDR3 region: CAIGPNYEQYF. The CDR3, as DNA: TGTGCCATCGGGCCTAACTACGAGCAGTACTTC.

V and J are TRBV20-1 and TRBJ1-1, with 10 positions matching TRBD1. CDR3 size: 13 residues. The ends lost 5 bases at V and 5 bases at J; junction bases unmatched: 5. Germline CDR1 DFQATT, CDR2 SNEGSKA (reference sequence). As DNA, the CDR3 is TGCAGTGCTCAGACAGGGGGCTGGACTGAAGCTTTCTTT. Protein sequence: CSAQTGGWTEAFF.

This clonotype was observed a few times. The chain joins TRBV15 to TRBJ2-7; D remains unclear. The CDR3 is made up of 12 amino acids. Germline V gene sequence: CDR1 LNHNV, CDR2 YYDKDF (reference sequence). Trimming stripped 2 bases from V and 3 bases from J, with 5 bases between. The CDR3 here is CATSRKGYEQYF. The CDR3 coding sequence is TGTGCCACCAGCAGAAAGGGCTACGAGCAGTACTTC.

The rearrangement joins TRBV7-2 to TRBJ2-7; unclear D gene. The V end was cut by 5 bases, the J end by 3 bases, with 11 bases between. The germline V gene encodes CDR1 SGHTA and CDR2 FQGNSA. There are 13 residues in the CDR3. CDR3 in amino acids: CASSKGRLYEQYF. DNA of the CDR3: TGTGCCAGCAGCAAGGGCCGTCTCTACGAGCAGTACTTC. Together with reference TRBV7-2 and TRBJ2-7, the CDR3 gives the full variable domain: GAGVSQSPSNKVTEKGKDVELRCDPISGHTALYWYRQSLGQGLEFLIYFQGNSAPDKSGLPSDRFSAERTGGSVSTLTIQRTQQEDSAVYLCASSKGRLYEQYFGPGTRLTVT.

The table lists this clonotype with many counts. The CDR3 DNA is TGTGCCACCTCAGGACGGGAGGGGCACTACAATGAGCAGTTCTTC. It translates to CATSGREGHYNEQFF. The rearrangement joins TRBV10-3 to TRBJ2-1; TRBD2 matches at 8 bases. The CDR3 has 15 amino acids. Germline CDR1 reads ENHRY; CDR2 reads SYGVKD. The J segment lost 3 bases and the V segment lost 10 bases, leaving 11 bases of the junction unmatched.

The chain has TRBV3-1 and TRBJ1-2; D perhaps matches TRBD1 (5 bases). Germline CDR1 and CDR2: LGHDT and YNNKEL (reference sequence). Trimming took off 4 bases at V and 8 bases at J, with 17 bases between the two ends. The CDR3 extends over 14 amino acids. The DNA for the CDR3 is TGTGCCAGCAGCCTGGACATCTTAGGAGGGGGCTACACCTTC. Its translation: CASSLDILGGGYTF.

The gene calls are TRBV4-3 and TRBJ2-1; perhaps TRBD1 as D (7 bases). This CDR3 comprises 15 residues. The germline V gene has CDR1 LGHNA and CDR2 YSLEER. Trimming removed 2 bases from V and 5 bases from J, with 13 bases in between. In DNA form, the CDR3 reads TGCGCCAGCAGCCAAAGGAGGGGGCATCACAATGAGCAGTTCTTC. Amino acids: CASSQRRGHHNEQFF.

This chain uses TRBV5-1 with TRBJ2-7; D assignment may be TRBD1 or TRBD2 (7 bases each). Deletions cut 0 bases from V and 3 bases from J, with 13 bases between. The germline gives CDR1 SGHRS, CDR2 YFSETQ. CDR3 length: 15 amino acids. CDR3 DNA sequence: TGCGCCAGCAGCTTGGCCCAGGGGGAGGGCTACGAGCAGTACTTC. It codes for CASSLAQGEGYEQYF.